One and the same sample provided the 23 T cell receptor beta chains below, sequenced in a study of T cell repertoires in cytomegalovirus infection. These TCRs' antigens remain unknown. TCRdb redid the calling of the reads with MiXCR, one entry per CDR3 protein. Among about 570,000 distinct CDR3 sequences, approximately 40% were seen once, and the ten largest hold over 45%. The sample consisted of cultured PBMCs, taken from culture after CMV antigen stimulation. The source of these receptors is a human donor in good health (CMV status not recorded). Some clones in this sample may be carry-over from other donors' samples.

The chain couples TRBV6-1 to TRBJ1-1; TRBD1 matches 8 bases. The CDR3 spans 14 residues. Trimming at V came to 5 bases and at J to 3 bases, leaving 5 bases not matched to a gene. Germline assignment: CDR1 MNHNS and CDR2 SASEGT. The chain's CDR3 is CASSPQGAYTEAFF. The DNA for the CDR3 is TGTGCCAGCAGTCCTCAGGGGGCCTACACTGAAGCTTTCTTT.

The V gene is TRBV20-1, the J gene TRBJ2-4; the D gene is possibly TRBD1 (6 bases). The CDR3 is 10 residues long. The V gene lost 6 bases and the J gene lost 13 bases, with 13 bases spanning the gap. Germline-derived CDR1 and CDR2 are DFQATT and SNEGSKA (reference sequence). In DNA form, the CDR3 reads TGCAGTGCAAGCACAGGGACACAGTACTTC. It codes for CSASTGTQYF.

The chain couples TRBV29-1 to TRBJ2-3; no firm D call. The V and J ends lost 2 bases and 4 bases respectively, with 4 bases between them. The CDR3 is 11 amino acids. The germline V gene encodes CDR1 SQVTM and CDR2 ANQGSEA. The DNA for the CDR3 is TGCAGCGTTGAAAGACCAGATACGCAGTATTTT. Its protein is CSVERPDTQYF.

The CDR3 region is CASSLGTSGKNEQFF. As DNA, the CDR3 is TGTGCCAGCAGCTTGGGGACTAGCGGGAAAAATGAGCAGTTCTTC. The chain has TRBV5-4 and TRBJ2-1, with 12 positions matching TRBD2. The CDR3 consists of 15 residues. V lost 0 bases and J lost 7; bases outside the gene matches: 2. Germline-derived CDR1 and CDR2 are SGHNT and YYREEE (reference sequence).

The chain is built from TRBV19 and TRBJ2-7; 7 bases map to TRBD2. This CDR3 is 13 amino acids long. With 5 bases clipped from V and 3 bases from J, the junction kept 4 bases outside the gene matches. The germline V gene encodes CDR1 LNHDA and CDR2 SQIVND (reference sequence). The CDR3 sequence: CASSVSSGYEQYF. Written as DNA, the CDR3 is TGTGCCAGTAGTGTTTCTAGCGGCTACGAGCAGTACTTC.

The gene calls are TRBV2 and TRBJ1-1, with D tentatively TRBD1 (5 bases). V shed 7 bases and J shed 7 bases, with 13 bases lying between them. The CDR3 contains 12 residues. Germline V gene sequence: CDR1 SNHLY, CDR2 FYNNEI. Here the CDR3 reads CASKTEPNEAFF. CDR3 bases: TGTGCCAGCAAGACAGAGCCAAATGAAGCTTTCTTT. Full variable domain (outside the CDR3, taken from reference TRBV2 and TRBJ1-1): EPEVTQTPSHQVTQMGQEVILRCVPISNHLYFYWYRQILGQKVEFLVSFYNNEISEKSEIFDDQFSVERPDGSNFTLKIRSTKLEDSAMYFCASKTEPNEAFFGQGTRLTVV.

The chain carries TRBV19 and TRBJ2-7, with no clear D. CDR3 length: 9 residues. Germline V gives CDR1 LNHDA, CDR2 SQIVND (reference sequence). CDR3 amino acids: CTNRVEQYF. In DNA, the CDR3 is TGTACAAACCGGGTTGAGCAGTACTTC.

The chain has TRBV7-2 and TRBJ1-4; the D is unclear. This CDR3 spans 14 amino acids. V lost 1 base and J lost 7, with 10 bases in between. CDR1 is SGHTA and CDR2 is FQGNSA in the germline V gene. The CDR3 here is CASSLDRGTEKLFF. CDR3 coding DNA: TGTGCCAGCAGCTTAGATCGGGGAACTGAAAAACTGTTTTTT.

This clonotype was picked up many times. J is TRBJ2-1 and V is TRBV7-2, with TRBD2 matching 9 bases. Germline V gene sequence: CDR1 SGHTA, CDR2 FQGNSA. V gave up 4 bases and J gave up 5 bases; unmatched junction bases: 12. The CDR3 loop spans 17 amino acids. CDR3 in amino acids: CASSSRPGLAGNNEQFF. CDR3 bases: TGTGCCAGCAGCTCCCGGCCAGGGCTAGCGGGAAACAATGAGCAGTTCTTC.

On this clonotype: At one boundary the junction diverges from the germline segment, which might be a read error. The chain employs TRBV5-1 and TRBJ2-1, with a possible D match to TRBD2 (6 bases). The CDR3 totals 16 residues. Germline-derived CDR1 and CDR2 are SGHRS and YFSETQ. The CDR3 nucleotides are TGCGCCAGCAGTTTGGGCCTCGCGGGGTATGACAATGAGCAGTTCTTC. Its protein product is CASSLGLAGYDNEQFF.

This clonotype came up a few times. The chain is built from TRBV11-2 and TRBJ2-5; no clear D. Looked up from germline, CDR1 is SGHAT and CDR2 is FQNNGV. This CDR3 has 14 amino acids. V gave up 7 bases and J gave up 0 bases, with 12 bases separating them. CDR3 DNA sequence: TGTGCCAGCACTTCCGAGCGTTACCAAGAGACCCAGTACTTC. It is translated as CASTSERYQETQYF. The full variable domain, rest sourced from reference TRBV11-2 and TRBJ2-5, is EAGVAQSPRYKIIEKRQSVAFWCNPISGHATLYWYQQILGQGPKLLIQFQNNGVVDDSQLPKDRFSAERLKGVDSTLKIQPAKLEDSAVYLCASTSERYQETQYFGPGTRLLVL.

This chain uses TRBV25-1 with TRBJ2-2, with a possible D match to TRBD1 (5 bases). Trimming left V 7 bases short and J 4 bases short, with 13 bases between. This CDR3 is 14 amino acids long. Per the germline V gene, CDR1 is MGHDK and CDR2 is SYGVNS. CDR3 sequence reads: CASKEEGVTGELFF. CDR3 DNA sequence: TGTGCCAGCAAAGAGGAAGGGGTCACCGGGGAGCTGTTTTTT.

V is TRBV6-2 or TRBV6-3 and J is TRBJ2-1; 12 nucleotides agree with TRBD1. The CDR3 runs to 19 residues. V trimming: 6 bases; J trimming: 5 bases; junction bases outside the gene matches: 17. Germline V gene lookup returns CDR1 MNHEY and CDR2 SVGEGT. The CDR3 region is CASRPGTGGVRRRNNEQFF. CDR3 sequence (DNA): TGTGCCAGCAGACCCGGGACAGGGGGCGTCCGACGACGTAACAATGAGCAGTTCTTC.

V gene TRBV12-3 or TRBV12-4 combines with J gene TRBJ2-1; D call uncertain. Trimming stripped 3 bases from V and 6 bases from J, with 9 bases between. The CDR3 has 13 residues. The CDR3 DNA follows: TGTGCCAGCAGTTTTGAGTACTTCAATGAGCAGTTCTTC. The encoded protein is CASSFEYFNEQFF.

This clonotype was seen a single time. V usage is TRBV6-6 and J usage is TRBJ1-4; 8 bases are a match to TRBD1. CDR1 is MNHNY, CDR2 SVGAGI, per germline (reference sequence). This CDR3 has 15 amino acids. V shed 7 bases and J 7 bases; nucleotides not matched to a gene: 11. CDR3 protein: CASNIGQGRGEKLFF. CDR3 sequence (DNA): TGTGCCAGCAACATCGGACAGGGCCGGGGTGAAAAACTGTTTTTT.

This chain links TRBV29-1 with TRBJ2-1, with a tentative D call TRBD2 (6 bases). The CDR3 runs to 13 residues. Trimming shortened V by 4 bases and J by 3 bases, and 10 bases separated the two germline ends. Germline V gene lookup returns CDR1 SQVTM and CDR2 ANQGSEA. CDR3 in amino acids: CSVVADIYNEQFF. The DNA of the CDR3 is TGCAGCGTTGTAGCGGACATCTACAATGAGCAGTTCTTC.

V is TRBV20-1 and J is TRBJ2-3; no reliable D call. Germline V CDR1 and CDR2: DFQATT, SNEGSKA (reference sequence). Trimming shortened V by 4 bases and J by 2 bases, and 10 bases separated the two germline ends. This CDR3 has 13 residues. In DNA form, the CDR3 reads TGCAGTGCTACGGACCGCGACACAGATACGCAGTATTTT. Residues: CSATDRDTDTQYF.

This clonotype has at least ten counts. The J gene is TRBJ1-4, the V gene TRBV7-2; weak D call: TRBD1 (5 bases). This CDR3 is built from 16 residues. V shed 4 bases and J shed 7 bases, with 19 bases lying between them. The germline gives CDR1 SGHTA, CDR2 FQGNSA. CDR3 in amino acids: CASSSPPQGGIEKLFF. The CDR3 DNA follows: TGTGCCAGCAGCTCCCCCCCCCAGGGAGGAATTGAAAAACTGTTTTTT.

This clonotype appeared once. The chain is built from TRBV29-1 and TRBJ2-5; TRBD1 matches at 7 bases. The CDR3 has 14 residues. Germline V gene lookup returns CDR1 SQVTM and CDR2 ANQGSEA. V lost 8 bases to trimming and J lost 5 bases; unmatched junction nucleotides: 14. The CDR3 region has the DNA TGCAGCCAATCACGAGGGGGCCAGGGGGAGACCCAGTACTTC. Protein sequence: CSQSRGGQGETQYF.

The chain uses TRBV7-9 and TRBJ2-1, with 12 nucleotides matching TRBD2. The V segment lost 7 bases and the J segment 7 bases; nucleotides outside the gene matches: 14. Germline V gene data show CDR1 as SEHNR and CDR2 as FQNEAQ (reference sequence). This CDR3 spans 17 amino acids. The CDR3, as DNA: TGTGCCAGCAACATATGGTTACTAGCGGGAGGCGGGAATGAGCAGTTCTTC. This codes for CASNIWLLAGGGNEQFF.

V usage is TRBV7-2 and J usage is TRBJ2-2; possibly TRBD2 for D (6 bases). Germline values: CDR1 SGHTA, CDR2 FQGNSA. Trimming left V 1 base short and J 3 bases short, with 9 bases between. The CDR3 contains 15 residues. DNA of the CDR3: TGTGCCAGCAGCTTAGTAAGGAGGGACACCGGGGAGCTGTTTTTT. Protein: CASSLVRRDTGELFF.

CDR3 region: CASSPLWGGYNEQFF. In DNA, the CDR3 is TGTGCCAGCAGCCCTCTCTGGGGAGGTTACAATGAGCAGTTCTTC. The rearrangement links TRBV11-2 to TRBJ2-1; TRBD2 might be the D (6 bases). Germline V CDR1 and CDR2: SGHAT, FQNNGV. There are 15 residues in the CDR3. Trimming cost V 5 bases and J 4 bases, with 15 bases left between them.

The chain recombines TRBV12-3 or TRBV12-4 with TRBJ2-5; D unclear. The V and J ends lost 5 bases and 4 bases respectively, with 8 bases between them. This CDR3 contains 12 residues. CDR3 DNA sequence: TGTGCCAGCAGTACAGCAATAGAGACCCAGTACTTC. Encoded protein: CASSTAIETQYF.